This T cell receptor (beta chain) stems from a study of identifying expanded T cells in peripheral blood. Study-wide results and caveats: Differentially abundant clones: 1 to 1.5 between replicates, 16.4 at roughly 13 days, 19 to 20 at four. Approximately two-week clone count variance significantly increased as total template count grew.

Healthy donors had no documented immune events, such as infections, while sampled. Germline CDR1 is SQVTM and CDR2 is ANQGSEA. The germline V and J ends were trimmed by 5 bases and 1 base, with 13 bases remaining between them. The CDR3 loop spans 14 amino acids. As for this clone: Its antigen remains unidentified.

TCRdb's copy holds only in-frame clones and misses some; the assay was immunoSEQ multiplex PCR. This sample has 100,000 to 150,000 clones; approximately 84% occur once, and the top ten carry 3.3%. The source of this sequence is a person aged 18-69 years in good health. This rearrangement joins TRBV29-1 to TRBJ2-3; possibly TRBD2 for D (7 bases). Sequencing used blood. The CDR3 region is CSVWGGRRTDTQYF. The CDR3, as DNA: TGCAGCGTTTGGGGGGGGCGCCGCACAGATACGCAGTATTTT.